This TCR beta chain is from a study of blood T cell repertoires in COVID-19. The wider study: Samples of COVID-19 (acute and convalescent) were obtained from the United States, Italy and Spain. Sample material is recorded as cDNA or gDNA derived from T cells, B-cell-depleted T cells, or PBMCs.

Authors' data handling: Amplification of reference gene primers provided the estimated nucleated cell counts. The method was immunoSEQ multiplex PCR; TCRdb's version includes in-frame clones alone and lacks a portion of them. V, J and clone size derive from that table, while D and trimming were established from the DNA sequence. The sample gives approximately 100,000 clones, 75% to 90% of which show up once; roughly 40% is in the top ten. The sample holds a few counts of this clone. Germline V gene data show CDR1 as LNHDA and CDR2 as SQIVND (reference sequence). The CDR3 consists of 14 residues. Between the trimmed V and J ends, which lost 8 bases and 0 bases, there was a span of 10 bases.

The clonotype was recovered from a man older than 75 with acute or convalescent COVID-19. The chain is built from TRBV19 and TRBJ2-2, with D possibly TRBD2 on 5 matching bases. Material for sequencing was peripheral blood. The DNA of the CDR3 is TGTGCCAGTTCGACTACAACGAACACCGGGGAGCTGTTTTTT. It yields the protein CASSTTTNTGELFF.